Below, 13 T cell receptor beta chains from the same sample are listed, as sequenced in a study of regulatory T cells in long-lasting Graves disease. To make TCR beta libraries, researchers used iRepertoire HTBI primers and Arm-PCR of CDR3 regions. TCRdb reanalysed the multiplex PCR reads using MiXCR and keeps one entry per CDR3 protein. Of approximately 490,000 distinct CDR3 sequences listed, around 15% are singletons. The time point was: newly diagnosed GD, antithyroid drugs for less than 3 months. Extracted PBMC RNA gave rise to the TCR library. The data also belong to a second study, concerning T cells in Graves' hyperthyroidism and ophthalmopathy.

Sample: peripheral blood mononuclear cells (PBMCs), taken at new diagnosis, from a patient treated with antithyroid drugs. The receptors shown here come from a man aged 35 to 55 with Graves disease.

This clonotype was picked up many times. The V gene is TRBV6-1, the J gene TRBJ1-1; possible D gene TRBD1, 6 bases. Trimming cost V 5 bases and J 11 bases, with 24 bases left between them. The germline V gene encodes CDR1 MNHNS and CDR2 SASEGT. The CDR3 spans 15 residues. This chain's CDR3 is CASSKFTGLQLRAFF. The CDR3 nucleotides read TGTGCCAGCAGTAAATTTACAGGGCTACAGCTTCGGGCTTTCTTT.

Comment on this clonotype: With a far larger clone one base away, a read error is the likely cause. The chain carries TRBV7-9 and TRBJ2-3; no clear D. The J call may be wrong; the DNA end is better matched by TRBJ2-7. Germline V gene sequence: CDR1 SEHNR, CDR2 FQNEAQ (reference sequence). The length of the CDR3 is 14 residues. CDR3 sequence reads: CASRSGAATYEQYF. The CDR3, as DNA: TGTGCCAGCAGAAGTGGAGCTGCCACCTACGAGCAGTACTTC.

This clonotype showed up many times. V usage is TRBV24-1 and J usage is TRBJ2-1; possibly TRBD1 for D (6 bases). The CDR3 has 15 residues. V was pared by 1 base and J by 10 bases, with 16 bases between. Germline CDR1 reads KGHDR; CDR2 reads SFDVKD. In nucleotides, the CDR3 is TGTGCCACCAGTGATTTACAGGGTGGAGTTCCGGAGCAGTTCTTC. Protein sequence: CATSDLQGGVPEQFF.

This clonotype was seen many times. This chain uses TRBV20-1 with TRBJ2-1, with 12 bases aligning to TRBD2. The CDR3 has 16 residues. V lost 2 bases to trimming and J lost 3 bases; unmatched junction nucleotides: 5. Germline CDR1 reads DFQATT; CDR2 reads SNEGSKA (reference sequence). In nucleotides, the CDR3 is TGCAGTGCTAGATCCGGGACTAGCGGGTTCTACAATGAGCAGTTCTTC. Translated, it gives CSARSGTSGFYNEQFF.

This clonotype was detected only a few times. The V and J genes are TRBV7-9 and TRBJ2-1, with 10 nucleotides matching TRBD2. V lost 5 bases to trimming and J lost 8 bases; unmatched junction nucleotides: 9. Germline values: CDR1 SEHNR, CDR2 FQNEAQ (reference sequence). This CDR3 contains 15 residues. CDR3 sequence: CASSPGTSVTDEQFF. CDR3 DNA sequence: TGTGCCAGCAGCCCCGGGACTAGCGTAACCGATGAGCAGTTCTTC.

This clonotype was seen ten or more times. This chain connects TRBV18 to TRBJ2-5; 7 bases align to TRBD2. The trim removed 2 bases at V and 4 bases at J, leaving 4 bases unmatched. The germline V gene encodes CDR1 KGHSH and CDR2 LQKENI. The length of the CDR3 is 14 residues. CDR3 loop: CASSPSGKGETQYF. DNA of the CDR3: TGTGCCAGCTCACCAAGCGGGAAGGGAGAGACCCAGTACTTC.

Ten or more counts support this clonotype. The chain employs TRBV11-3 and TRBJ2-5; tentative D call: TRBD2 (6 bases). Between the trimmed V and J ends, which lost 2 bases and 5 bases, there was a span of 18 bases. The CDR3 is made up of 16 amino acids. Looked up from germline, CDR1 is SGHNT and CDR2 is YENEEA. The CDR3 nucleotides are TGTGCCAGCAGCTTACCTCTAGCGTGGGGTCGTGAGACCCAGTACTTC. Translated: CASSLPLAWGRETQYF.

This clonotype was recorded many times. A read error may account for a junction end that differs from germline. The V gene is TRBV20-1, the J gene TRBJ2-4; 8 bases match TRBD2. CDR3 size: 12 residues. Germline values: CDR1 DFQATT, CDR2 SNEGSKA (reference sequence). The DNA for the CDR3 is TGCAGTGCTAGAACCGATTTGGGACTAGGGAGCTTC. Amino acid sequence: CSARTDLGLGSF.

This clonotype was recorded at least ten times. This chain uses TRBV28 with TRBJ2-3; 7 nucleotides line up with TRBD2. V lost 8 bases and J lost 5; bases outside the gene matches: 7. The CDR3 length is 13 residues. Germline CDR1 MDHEN, CDR2 SYDVKM. The CDR3 loop reads CASGGEGIDTQYF. CDR3 in DNA: TGTGCCAGCGGAGGGGAGGGTATAGATACGCAGTATTTT.

This clonotype occurred a few times. The chain uses TRBV20-1 and TRBJ2-2; weak D call: TRBD1 (6 bases). This CDR3 region has 15 residues. CDR1 DFQATT and CDR2 SNEGSKA come from the germline V gene (reference sequence). V gave up 0 bases and J gave up 3 bases, with 11 bases separating them. CDR3 in DNA: TGCAGTGCTAGAGATGCTGGACAGTACACCGGGGAGCTGTTTTTT. Protein: CSARDAGQYTGELFF.

There are many counts of this clonotype. The V call is TRBV13, the J call TRBJ2-1; 13 nucleotides align to TRBD2. This CDR3 region has 19 residues. In germline, CDR1 is PRHDT, CDR2 FYEKMQ (reference sequence). J gave up 2 bases and V 5 bases, and 12 bases lay outside the gene matches. The CDR3 sequence: CASSKRTSGSPVTYNEQFF. In DNA form, the CDR3 reads TGTGCCAGCAGCAAACGGACTAGCGGGAGCCCGGTTACCTACAATGAGCAGTTCTTC. The entire variable domain, with the rest obtained from reference TRBV13 and TRBJ2-1, is as follows: AAGVIQSPRHLIKEKRETATLKCYPIPRHDTVYWYQQGPGQDPQFLISFYEKMQSDKGSIPDRFSAQQFSDYHSELNMSSLELGDSALYFCASSKRTSGSPVTYNEQFFGPGTRLTVL.

This chain connects TRBV11-2 to TRBJ2-5, with TRBD2 matching 11 bases. The CDR3 totals 18 residues. Germline V gene lookup returns CDR1 SGHAT and CDR2 FQNNGV. Germline trimming cut 4 bases from V and 3 bases from J; bases unmatched to any gene: 13. The DNA of the CDR3 is TGTGCCAGCAGCTCCGGGGGGAGGACTAGCGGGCTAGAAGAGACCCAGTACTTC. Its translation: CASSSGGRTSGLEETQYF. Full variable domain (rest looked up from reference TRBV11-2 and TRBJ2-5): EAGVAQSPRYKIIEKRQSVAFWCNPISGHATLYWYQQILGQGPKLLIQFQNNGVVDDSQLPKDRFSAERLKGVDSTLKIQPAKLEDSAVYLCASSSGGRTSGLEETQYFGPGTRLLVL.

This clonotype has at least ten counts. The J gene is TRBJ1-6, the V gene TRBV2; 12 bases match TRBD1. The CDR3 consists of 15 residues. Per the germline V gene, CDR1 is SNHLY and CDR2 is FYNNEI. V gave up 9 bases and J gave up 7 bases; unmatched junction bases: 7. In DNA form, the CDR3 reads TGTGCCAGGTCCGGGACAGGGGGCCGGAATTCACCCCTCCACTTT. Translated: CARSGTGGRNSPLHF.